A selection of T cell receptor beta chains follows, all from one sample in a study of synovial regulatory T cells in juvenile arthritis. Only in-frame clones appear in the TCRdb table, and some are missing; sequencing was by immunoSEQ multiplex PCR. The sample yields 9,500 to 10,000 clones, of which the top ten take up roughly 1.6%. Sequenced sample: Treg cells from blood. All receptors come from a donor aged 2-35 years with juvenile idiopathic arthritis. CDR3s include the opening cysteine and the closing phenylalanine or tryptophan. Size tells how often a clone was seen (once, few, many) or the class of an expanded clone, and some rows leave it out.

CDR3	V	J	size
CTSSRDSSSGANVLTF	TRBV6-6	TRBJ2-6	.
CATSTTGVGEKLFF	TRBV15	TRBJ1-4	.
CASSPSGLDGYTF	TRBV14	TRBJ1-2	.
CASNFYGYTF	TRBV5-8	TRBJ1-2	medium-sized
CASSFSGTTGELFF	TRBV7-6	TRBJ2-2	.
CASSWRGLAANLDTQYF	TRBV7-6	TRBJ2-3	.
CASSLESGLDGYTF	TRBV5-1	TRBJ1-2	.
CASSESGATRPQHF	TRBV6-1	TRBJ1-5	.
CASTPGRLSNQPQHF	TRBV6-1	TRBJ1-5	.
CASRDGQYQETQYF	TRBV2	TRBJ2-5	.
CASNLVQGGSNQPQHF	TRBV5-8	TRBJ1-5	.
CASSPPLLQGWQDGYTF	TRBV28	TRBJ1-2	.
CASSLSLYRGTKAFF	TRBV5-4	TRBJ1-1	medium-sized
CARSLVGNHDQPQHF	TRBV5-3	TRBJ1-5	.
CASRRDHNSPLHF	TRBV2	TRBJ1-6	.
CASSLAYTGGGLDTQYF	TRBV5-1	TRBJ2-3	.
CASSDRQTSGNTIYF	TRBV5-4	TRBJ1-3	.
CASSSYGRGSTDTQYF	TRBV7-6	TRBJ2-3	.
CAWSVSENTEAFF	TRBV30	TRBJ1-1	.
CASSVWGATNEKLFF	TRBV9	TRBJ1-4	.
CAQAHNHSGNTIYF	TRBV2	TRBJ1-3	medium-sized
CASSSSGRYEQYF	TRBV19	TRBJ2-7	.
CASSSEARGGEKLFF	TRBV19	TRBJ1-4	.
CASSGDRIEAFF	TRBV19	TRBJ1-1	.
CASSDSGQGRQPQHF	TRBV2	TRBJ1-5	.
CAISDKLNTEAFF	TRBV10-3	TRBJ1-1	.
CASSIAGGQSFNEQFF	TRBV19	TRBJ2-1	.
CASSLGQGHYGYTF	TRBV5-1	TRBJ1-2	.
CASSQAKESYEQYF	TRBV4-3	TRBJ2-7	.
CASSLEGGDSPLHF	TRBV7-2	TRBJ1-6	.
CASSYGWPRGTEAFF	TRBV6-5	TRBJ1-1	.
CASSPDRLYGYTF	TRBV27	TRBJ1-2	.
CASSRLAGDYEQYF	TRBV6-5	TRBJ2-7	.
CASSAKTGNNEQFF	TRBV27	TRBJ2-1	.
CASSGRDRATGGYTF	TRBV2	TRBJ1-2	.
CASSPTGGRGNPYEQYF	TRBV7-8	TRBJ2-7	.
CASRTQGSWDGIQYF	TRBV27	TRBJ2-4	medium-sized
CASSVALGGTPYEQYF	TRBV9	TRBJ2-7	.
CASSQDGGVPTDTQYF	TRBV4-2	TRBJ2-3	.
CASSALTSVAVNEQFF	TRBV6-1	TRBJ2-1	.
CASRPTRNTEAFF	TRBV7-2	TRBJ1-1	.
CASSLEGSYGYTF	TRBV5-1	TRBJ1-2	.
CASSLSSANTEAFF	TRBV5-1	TRBJ1-1	.
CASSKDSYEQYF	TRBV5-1	TRBJ2-7	.
CASGQGAYEQYF	TRBV19	TRBJ2-7	.
CASGPIGAFF	TRBV2	TRBJ1-1	.
CASSLGTFSGNTIYF	TRBV5-6	TRBJ1-3	.
CASSLAGANVLTF	TRBV5-6	TRBJ2-6	medium-sized
CASSQKISGGSTDTQYF	TRBV4-2	TRBJ2-3	.
CASSFIAGGTSGNTIYF	TRBV28	TRBJ1-3	medium-sized
CASSFLDTQYF	TRBV5-1	TRBJ2-3	.
CASSKGKVYGGCYEQYF	TRBV21-1	TRBJ2-7	.
CASSLAGTDTQYF	TRBV5-4	TRBJ2-3	.
CASSEGLRGSYNEQFF	TRBV25-1	TRBJ2-1	.